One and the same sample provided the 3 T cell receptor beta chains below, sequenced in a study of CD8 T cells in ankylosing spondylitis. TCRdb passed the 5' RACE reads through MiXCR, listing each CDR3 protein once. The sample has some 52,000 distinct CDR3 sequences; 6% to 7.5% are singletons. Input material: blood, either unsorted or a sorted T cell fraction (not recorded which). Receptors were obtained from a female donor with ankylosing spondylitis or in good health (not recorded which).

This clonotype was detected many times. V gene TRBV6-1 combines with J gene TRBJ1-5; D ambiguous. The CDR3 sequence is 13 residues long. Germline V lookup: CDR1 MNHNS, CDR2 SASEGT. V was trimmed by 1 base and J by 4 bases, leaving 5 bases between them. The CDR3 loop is CASSEGGNQPQHF. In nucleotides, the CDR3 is TGTGCCAGCAGTGAAGGAGGGAATCAGCCCCAGCATTTT.

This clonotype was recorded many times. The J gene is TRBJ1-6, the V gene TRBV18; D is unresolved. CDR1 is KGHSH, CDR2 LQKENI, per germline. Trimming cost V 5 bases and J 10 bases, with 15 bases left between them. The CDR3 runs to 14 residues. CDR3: CASSADKTPSPLHF. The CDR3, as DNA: TGTGCCAGCTCAGCCGACAAGACACCCTCACCCCTCCACTTT.

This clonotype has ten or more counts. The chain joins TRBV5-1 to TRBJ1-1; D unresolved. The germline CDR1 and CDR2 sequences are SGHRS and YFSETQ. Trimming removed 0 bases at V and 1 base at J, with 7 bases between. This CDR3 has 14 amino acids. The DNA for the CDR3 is TGCGCCAGCAGCTTGGGCCCCCAGAACACTGAAGCTTTCTTT. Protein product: CASSLGPQNTEAFF.